This TCR beta chain was identified in a study of regulatory T cells in long-lasting Graves disease (dated by TCRdb to the early 2020s). With regard to the full study: Patients with newly diagnosed Graves' disease had been on antithyroid drugs for under 3 months. Peripheral blood TCR sequencing and RNA sequencing compared persistent Graves' disease patients with newly diagnosed Graves' disease patients. The study took place in China and was registered as a clinical trial. A total of around 35 samples underwent TCR sequencing: around 13 from persistent and approximately 20 from newly diagnosed Graves' disease patients. Study-wide findings and limitations: The small sample size was acknowledged by the authors as a limitation that may reduce accuracy. TRBV28, TRBJ1-2 and TRBJ2-5 were preferentially used in persistent disease, while TRBV20-1 and TRBJ2-1 were favored in newly diagnosed disease. Sequencing and analysis were limited to the TCR beta chain. Compared with newly diagnosed patients, persistent Graves' disease patients had lower TCR Shannon entropy and fewer highly expanded clones, which suggests clonal expansion. Because the primary lesion, thyroid tissue, could not be accessed, the study looked at peripheral blood alone. Persistent patients shared more public clonotypes among themselves (more than 2,500) than newly diagnosed patients did (about 970).

V and J are trimmed by 4 bases and 3 bases, and the gene matches miss 5 bases of the junction. The CDR3 goes from the cysteine to the phenylalanine over 14 residues. This entry keeps only the CDR3 DNA: 42 bases, framed from base 1. CDR1 SGDLS and CDR2 YYNGEE are derived from the germline V gene. The time point label for this specimen denotes: newly diagnosed GD, antithyroid drugs for less than 3 months. For both TCR sequencing and RNA sequencing, RNA was extracted from PBMCs using TRIzol. The diagnosis of Graves' disease followed American Thyroid Association guidelines. Recruitment of patients was carried out at an endocrinology department in Xi'an, China. Each patient gave roughly 10 milliliters of peripheral blood, collected in an EDTA anticoagulant tube. Ficoll Paque Plus density gradient separation was used to isolate PBMCs, and no additional T cell sorting was done. An Agilent 2100 Bioanalyzer and agarose gel were used to assess RNA quality, and a NanoDrop 2000 was used to measure RNA concentration.

This clonotype has a count of ten or more. Its antigen target is currently unknown. No qualities accompany the bases; no much larger clone lies one base away. The library was obtained by multiplex PCR. Sequenced on an Illumina HiSeq 4000. iRepertoire HTBI primers and Arm-PCR amplification of CDR3 regions were used to construct TCR beta libraries. PCR products were gel purified before sequencing. On the study's bioinformatics: A total of some 65 TRBV and 14 TRBJ segments were identified across samples and were used for gene usage analysis of CDR3 amino acid clonotypes. COPE and FqMerger were used to merge filtered high-quality paired reads into contigs. BLAST was used to align contigs to IMGT TRBV, TRBD and TRBJ reference genes, with CDR3 defined following IMGT. Highly expanded clones were defined as clonotypes with a frequency above 0.1%. Repertoire diversity was measured by Shannon entropy, and V-J evenness by the Gini coefficient. Public clonotypes were defined as clonotypes shared by more than one individual. TCRdb cleaned the public reads at Q25 with fastp, built clones with MiXCR and kept in-frame beta chains. One record per CDR3 amino acid sequence lists the most common genes and DNA. TCRdb assigned the V and J calls; the authors' analysis was not used. The sample data list approximately 230,000 distinct CDR3 sequences, and approximately 20% of these were observed just once. Approximately 20% of the sample rests with the top ten.

The chain is made from TRBV9 and TRBJ2-3, and 7 junction bases match TRBD2. The input for sequencing was peripheral blood mononuclear cells (PBMCs), taken at new diagnosis, from a patient treated with antithyroid drugs. The receptor's source is a female donor with Graves disease. The DNA sequence is given as TGTGCCAGCAGCTCAGGACTAGGAACAGATACGCAGTATTTT. Translated, it gives CASSSGLGTDTQYF.